This T cell receptor (beta chain) was identified during a study of blood T cell repertoires in COVID-19. Profiling relied on immunoSEQ multiplex PCR, and the TCRdb table lists in-frame clones only, not all of them. The data hold some 40,000 clones, with over 70% observed a single time. This CDR3 spans 14 amino acids. V was trimmed by 3 bases and J by 5 bases, leaving 11 bases between them. The V gene's germline CDR1 is LNHDA and CDR2 SQIVND (reference sequence). This clonotype was sampled from a human donor in a cohort sampled during active COVID-19. Specimen: peripheral blood. The genes are TRBV19 and TRBJ2-1; D is possibly TRBD2 (6 bases). The CDR3 is CASSIAWGDNEQFF. The CDR3 DNA sequence: TGTGCCAGTAGTATTGCGTGGGGGGACAATGAGCAGTTCTTC.